The 28 T cell receptor beta chains below come from one sample, sequenced in a study of blood T cell repertoires in COVID-19. Clones were sequenced by immunoSEQ multiplex PCR, and TCRdb holds only the in-frame ones, with some missing. The sample contains under 150,000 clones, approximately 87% of which appear only once. The sample was PBMCs or T cells enriched from blood (not recorded which). Receptors were obtained from a middle-aged man in a cohort exposed to, infected with or recovered from COVID-19 (not recorded which).

The genes are TRBV28 and TRBJ1-1; tentative D call: TRBD1 (5 bases). The CDR3 spans 14 residues. Trimming left V 3 bases short and J 2 bases short, with 10 bases between. From germline, CDR1 is MDHEN and CDR2 SYDVKM. The CDR3: CASSLGQRNTEAFF. For the CDR3, the DNA is TGTGCCAGCAGTTTGGGGCAGCGAAACACTGAAGCTTTCTTT.

CDR3 in amino acids: CASSLAGGGEQYF. CDR3 bases: TGTGCCAGCAGCCTAGCCGGGGGGGGCGAGCAGTACTTC. The chain recombines TRBV11-2 with TRBJ2-7, with 8 bases matching TRBD2. Germline V lookup: CDR1 SGHAT, CDR2 FQNNGV. Germline trimming cut 5 bases from V and 6 bases from J; bases unmatched to any gene: 6. This CDR3 has 13 amino acids.

About this clone: The junction departs from germline at one end; a sequencing error may be responsible. This chain links TRBV5-1 with TRBJ1-2; TRBD1 might be the D (6 bases). The CDR3 covers 13 residues. Germline lookup yields CDR1 SGHRS and CDR2 YFSETQ. The CDR3: CASRLGAPYGYTF. The CDR3 coding sequence is TGCGCCAGCAGGTTGGGGGCGCCCTATGGCTACACCTTC.

CDR3 DNA: TGTGCCTGGAGTTCGGGGACAGGGACGGCCAAAGCTTTCTTT. It encodes CAWSSGTGTAKAFF. V is TRBV30 and J is TRBJ1-1, with 9 positions matching TRBD1. CDR1 and CDR2 (germline): GTSNPN, SVGIG (reference sequence). Trimming cost V 2 bases and J 9 bases; bases outside gene matches: 10. The length of the CDR3 is 14 residues.

The chain couples TRBV3-1 (or the pseudogene TRBV3-2) to TRBJ1-2; TRBD1 is a possible D gene (6 bases). Germline CDR1 and CDR2: LGHDT and YNNKEL (reference sequence). Between the trimmed V and J ends, which lost 5 bases and 4 bases, there was a span of 17 bases. CDR3 length equals 15 residues. The CDR3, as DNA: TGTGCCAGCAGCGACCAACAGGGAACCAGCTATGGCTACACCTTC. Amino acid sequence: CASSDQQGTSYGYTF.

The chain has TRBV10-3 and TRBJ1-2; D perhaps matches TRBD1 (5 bases). Germline lookup yields CDR1 ENHRY and CDR2 SYGVKD. The CDR3 sequence is 16 residues long. V shed 5 bases and J shed 4 bases, with 20 bases lying between them. The CDR3 region has the DNA TGTGCCATCAGTCGGACCGAAGGGGATGATACCTATGGCTACACCTTC. It codes for CAISRTEGDDTYGYTF.

This clone counts as medium-sized. The chain couples TRBV30 to TRBJ2-3; TRBD2 matches at 9 bases. Trimming at V came to 2 bases and at J to 3 bases, leaving 21 bases not matched to a gene. CDR1 is GTSNPN and CDR2 is SVGIG in the germline V gene (reference sequence). This CDR3 has 20 amino acids. The CDR3 DNA reads TGTGCCTGGAGTTCACCACCGGACTCGGGACTAGCAGAACCTACAGATACGCAGTATTTT. It is translated as CAWSSPPDSGLAEPTDTQYF.

This chain connects TRBV7-2 to TRBJ2-7; 7 nucleotides align to TRBD2. Per the germline V gene, CDR1 is SGHTA and CDR2 is FQGNSA. The CDR3 sequence is 15 residues long. The junction had 12 bases not matched to a gene; V was cut back by 3 bases and J by 7 bases. This CDR3 reads CASSLTSRFSVEQYF. The CDR3, as DNA: TGTGCCAGCAGCTTGACTAGCCGATTTAGTGTTGAGCAGTACTTC.

This clone was counted once. The CDR3 region is CASSLVAASYNEQFF. For the CDR3, the DNA is TGTGCCAGCAGCTTAGTGGCGGCCTCCTACAATGAGCAGTTCTTC. This rearrangement joins TRBV7-2 to TRBJ2-1, with unresolved D. CDR1 is SGHTA, CDR2 FQGNSA, per germline. This CDR3 has 15 amino acids. The V end lost 1 base, the J end lost 0 bases, and 7 bases lay between the germline ends.

The genes are TRBV29-1 and TRBJ2-4; the D gene is possibly TRBD2 (6 bases). Germline loops: CDR1 SQVTM, CDR2 ANQGSEA. This CDR3 is built from 13 residues. V gave up 7 bases and J gave up 7 bases, with 17 bases separating them. For the CDR3, the DNA is TGCAGCGCCCTCTGGGGGGAGCCGAACATTCAGTACTTC. The encoded protein is CSALWGEPNIQYF.

The gene calls are TRBV10-3 and TRBJ1-4; D not resolved. V lost 4 bases to trimming and J lost 7 bases, with 13 bases between them. Germline CDR1 is ENHRY and CDR2 is SYGVKD. This CDR3 comprises 14 residues. The CDR3 bases are TGTGCCATCAGTGTCTCCGGGAGCCTTGAAAAACTGTTTTTT. Its translation: CAISVSGSLEKLFF.

This clone was counted a single time. CDR3 loop: CASSGVYSNQPQHF. In DNA, the CDR3 is TGTGCCAGCAGCGGAGTGTATAGCAATCAGCCCCAGCATTTT. The chain joins TRBV2 to TRBJ1-5; no clear D gene. V lost 6 bases and J 0 bases, leaving 9 bases between the germline ends. CDR1 and CDR2 from the germline V gene are SNHLY and FYNNEI. The CDR3 consists of 14 residues.

The V call is TRBV21-1, the J call TRBJ1-4. TRBV21-1 is annotated as a pseudogene. The CDR3 is 16 residues long. The CDR3 loop reads CASSKGIGYGWEKLFF. CDR3 DNA sequence: TGTGCCAGCAGCAAAGGCATAGGTTACGGGTGGGAAAAACTGTTTTTT.

The sample holds a few counts of this clone. J is TRBJ1-5 and V is TRBV9; 9 bases agree with TRBD1. Germline V gives CDR1 SGDLS, CDR2 YYNGEE. This CDR3 has 16 amino acids. The J segment lost 7 bases and the V segment lost 0 bases, leaving 8 bases of the junction unmatched. The CDR3 loop is CASSVAVGTGTQPQHF. CDR3 nucleotide sequence: TGTGCCAGCAGCGTAGCAGTAGGGACAGGGACACAGCCCCAGCATTTT.

The rearrangement uses TRBV5-4 and TRBJ1-6; perhaps TRBD1 as D (6 bases). CDR3 length equals 16 residues. The germline V and J ends were trimmed by 0 bases and 9 bases, with 16 bases remaining between them. Germline values: CDR1 SGHNT, CDR2 YYREEE (reference sequence). The chain's CDR3 is CASSLDVPIGGSPLHF. In DNA form, the CDR3 reads TGTGCCAGCAGCTTGGACGTTCCCATAGGGGGTTCACCCCTCCACTTT. The variable domain in full, with the rest retrieved from reference TRBV5-4 and TRBJ1-6, is ETGVTQSPTHLIKTRGQQVTLRCSSQSGHNTVSWYQQALGQGPQFIFQYYREEENGRGNFPPRFSGLQFPNYSSELNVNALELDDSALYLCASSLDVPIGGSPLHFGNGTRLTVT.

The chain recombines TRBV18 with TRBJ2-3; TRBD2 matches at 14 bases. Germline V gene lookup returns CDR1 KGHSH and CDR2 LQKENI. The junction had 10 bases not matched to a gene; V was cut back by 5 bases and J by 3 bases. The CDR3 extends over 18 amino acids. The CDR3 loop is CASSLLPWTSGGTDTQYF. The CDR3 DNA follows: TGTGCCAGCTCATTGCTCCCGTGGACTAGCGGGGGGACAGATACGCAGTATTTT.

This clone was found once. Other nucleotide sequences in the sample specify the same CDR3. V gene TRBV5-1 combines with J gene TRBJ2-3, with 10 bases identical to TRBD2. CDR1 SGHRS and CDR2 YFSETQ come from the germline V gene. V dropped 2 bases and J dropped 1; count of bases not matched to a gene: 1. This CDR3 has 15 amino acids. CDR3 loop: CASSFLAGGTDTQYF. In nucleotides, the CDR3 is TGCGCCAGCAGCTTTCTAGCGGGAGGCACAGATACGCAGTATTTT.

The chain couples TRBV13 to TRBJ2-2; TRBD2 aligns across 12 bases. Germline V gives CDR1 PRHDT, CDR2 FYEKMQ (reference sequence). CDR3 length equals 16 residues. V was clipped by 4 bases and J by 2 bases; unmatched bases: 2. CDR3 residues: CASSSLAGGNTGELFF. CDR3 nucleotide sequence: TGTGCCAGCAGCTCACTAGCGGGAGGAAACACCGGGGAGCTGTTTTTT.

The gene calls are TRBV11-3 and TRBJ2-1; unclear D gene. CDR1 SGHNT and CDR2 YENEEA come from the germline V gene. The CDR3 runs to 13 residues. V was trimmed by 3 bases and J by 6 bases, leaving 9 bases between them. In nucleotides, the CDR3 is TGTGCCAGCAGCTTGAACCAGGTCAATGAGCAGTTCTTC. This translates into CASSLNQVNEQFF.

This clone was seen once. The gene calls are TRBV7-2 and TRBJ2-7; 9 nucleotides agree with TRBD1. The CDR3 runs to 14 residues. Trimming at V came to 4 bases and at J to 5 bases, leaving 6 bases not matched to a gene. Germline CDR1 is SGHTA and CDR2 is FQGNSA. The CDR3 reads CASSYPGQGHEQYF. The CDR3, as DNA: TGTGCCAGCAGCTACCCGGGACAGGGCCACGAGCAGTACTTC.

This clone occurred once. CDR3 DNA: TGTGCCAGCAGCTTAGAGGGACTAGCGGGGGCGGGCGATACGCAGTATTTT. As protein: CASSLEGLAGAGDTQYF. This chain connects TRBV11-2 to TRBJ2-3, with 14 positions matching TRBD2. Germline V lookup: CDR1 SGHAT, CDR2 FQNNGV. The CDR3 contains 17 residues. V was clipped by 0 bases and J by 6 bases; unmatched bases: 5.

This sequence joins TRBV19 and TRBJ1-4; tentatively, D is TRBD1 (6 bases). This CDR3 is built from 14 residues. The V end lost 8 bases, the J end lost 7 bases, and 17 bases lay between the germline ends. CDR1 is LNHDA and CDR2 is SQIVND in the germline V gene (reference sequence). The CDR3 loop reads CASRGGGVREKLFF. The DNA of the CDR3 is TGTGCCAGTCGAGGGGGAGGGGTTCGTGAAAAACTGTTTTTT.

The V call is TRBV7-9, the J call TRBJ2-1; D may be TRBD2 (5 bases). CDR3 length: 16 residues. The germline gives CDR1 SEHNR, CDR2 FQNEAQ (reference sequence). Trimming took off 1 base at V and 8 bases at J, with 18 bases between the two ends. The CDR3 region has the DNA TGTGCCAGCAGCTTAGTCACCCGGCTAGCTCCGGATGAGCAGTTCTTC. It specifies CASSLVTRLAPDEQFF. Looking up the rest from reference TRBV7-9 and TRBJ2-1 gives the full variable domain: DTGVSQNPRHKITKRGQNVTFRCDPISEHNRLYWYRQTLGQGPEFLTYFQNEAQLEKSRLLSDRFSAERPKGSFSTLEIQRTEQGDSAMYLCASSLVTRLAPDEQFFGPGTRLTVL.

The CDR3 DNA is TGTGCCTGGAACAGGGAGGGAAACACCATATATTTT. Its translation: CAWNREGNTIYF. The chain combines TRBV30 with TRBJ1-3; perhaps TRBD1 as D (6 bases). In germline, CDR1 is GTSNPN, CDR2 SVGIG (reference sequence). This CDR3 region has 12 residues. The V gene lost 4 bases and the J gene lost 4 bases, with 8 bases spanning the gap.

This clone was recorded only once. The rearrangement joins TRBV27 to TRBJ1-5, with D tentatively TRBD1 (5 bases). CDR1 and CDR2 (germline): MNHEY, SMNVEV (reference sequence). The V end lost 6 bases, the J end lost 2 bases, and 23 bases lay between the germline ends. CDR3 length: 18 residues. CDR3 in DNA: TGTGCCAGCAGCTCCGCGGGGTGGGGCAACGGGCGCAATCAGCCCCAGCATTTT. Translating gives CASSSAGWGNGRNQPQHF.

As DNA, the CDR3 is TGTGCCAGTAGTATAGCATACCTACCTAACTATGGCTACACCTTC. It is translated as CASSIAYLPNYGYTF. This chain joins TRBV19 and TRBJ1-2, with D unclear. Germline V lookup: CDR1 LNHDA, CDR2 SQIVND (reference sequence). The CDR3 is 15 residues long. V was clipped by 1 base and J by 0 bases, with 9 bases between them.

This rearrangement joins TRBV9 to TRBJ2-2; D is perhaps TRBD1 (6 bases). CDR1 SGDLS and CDR2 YYNGEE come from the germline V gene. CDR3 length: 16 amino acids. Trimming took 2 bases from V and 2 from J, leaving 13 bases between them. The CDR3, as DNA: TGTGCCAGCAGCGTTCAGGGGAGCCTAAACACCGGGGAGCTGTTTTTT. Translating it yields CASSVQGSLNTGELFF.

In this sample, this clone turned up once. The chain carries TRBV3-1 (or the pseudogene TRBV3-2) and TRBJ2-1, with D possibly being TRBD1 (5 bases). The ends were cut back, 0 bases at V and 0 bases at J, with 9 bases in the middle. CDR1 LGHDT and CDR2 YNNKEL come from the germline V gene (reference sequence). The CDR3 spans 16 residues. The CDR3 is CASSQESGPSYNEQFF. CDR3 sequence (DNA): TGTGCCAGCAGCCAAGAATCAGGGCCCTCCTACAATGAGCAGTTCTTC.